One and the same sample provided the 28 T cell receptor beta chains below, sequenced in a study of blood T cell repertoires in COVID-19 (dated by TCRdb to the early 2020s). Library preparation employed the immunoSEQ multiplex PCR assay. The table comes from immuneACCESS by way of TCRdb, which keeps in-frame sequences with V and J called. Part of the clones is missing from these tables; in studies checked, under half for an unresolved V gene and the rest for unknown reasons. Present in this sample are about 49,000 clones, under 90% of which were seen just once. The top ten constitute approximately 20% of the sample. The source material was peripheral blood. The receptors come from a woman of 80 years or more with COVID-19, enrolled during active disease.

This chain links TRBV18 with TRBJ1-1, with D perhaps matching TRBD1 (6 bases). V was shortened by 6 bases and J by 1 base, with 18 bases between the two germline ends. This CDR3 region has 16 residues. Germline V CDR1 and CDR2: KGHSH, LQKENI. The CDR3 region is CASSPRTVEANTEAFF. The CDR3 DNA follows: TGTGCCAGCTCGCCCAGGACAGTCGAAGCGAACACTGAAGCTTTCTTT.

The table lists this clone with a count of one. The rearrangement links TRBV19 to TRBJ2-7; 15 nucleotides agree with TRBD2. Germline V CDR1 and CDR2: LNHDA, SQIVND (reference sequence). CDR3 size: 15 residues. The V segment lost 6 bases and the J segment 5 bases; nucleotides outside the gene matches: 5. The CDR3 sequence: CASRPGTSGRNEQYF. The CDR3, as DNA: TGTGCCAGTAGACCTGGGACTAGCGGGAGGAACGAGCAGTACTTC.

This chain joins TRBV3-1 (or the pseudogene TRBV3-2) and TRBJ2-1; 8 nucleotides line up with TRBD2. Germline CDR1 and CDR2: LGHDT and YNNKEL (reference sequence). This CDR3 is 17 amino acids long. V lost 2 bases to trimming and J lost 2 bases; unmatched junction nucleotides: 8. CDR3 sequence: CASSQLAAGVTYNEQFF. CDR3 bases: TGTGCCAGCAGCCAATTAGCAGCGGGAGTCACCTACAATGAGCAGTTCTTC.

This chain links TRBV18 with TRBJ1-2; TRBD1 matches 9 bases. Germline V gene sequence: CDR1 KGHSH, CDR2 LQKENI. After removal of 2 bases from V and 0 bases from J, the junction contained 7 bases not matched to a gene. The CDR3 extends over 17 amino acids. As DNA, the CDR3 is TGTGCCAGCTCACCAACGGGACAGGGTCTAGCTAACTATGGCTACACCTTC. As protein: CASSPTGQGLANYGYTF. Using reference TRBV18 and TRBJ1-2 for the parts outside the CDR3, the full variable domain is NAGVMQNPRHLVRRRGQEARLRCSPMKGHSHVYWYRQLPEEGLKFMVYLQKENIIDESGMPKERFSAEFPKEGPSILRIQQVVRGDSAAYFCASSPTGQGLANYGYTFGSGTRLTVV.

The rearrangement joins TRBV6-5 to TRBJ2-1; D may be TRBD2 (6 bases). In germline, CDR1 is MNHEY, CDR2 SVGAGI. The CDR3 totals 15 residues. Trimming cost V 7 bases and J 0 bases, with 13 bases left between them. The CDR3 coding sequence is TGTGCCAGCAATTTAGCGGACCTCTCCTACAATGAGCAGTTCTTC. This encodes CASNLADLSYNEQFF.

The rearrangement links TRBV30 to TRBJ2-7; TRBD1 might be the D (5 bases). Germline CDR1 is GTSNPN and CDR2 is SVGIG (reference sequence). Between the trimmed V and J ends, which lost 1 base and 0 bases, there was a span of 7 bases. CDR3 length equals 13 residues. DNA of the CDR3: TGTGCCTGGAGTGAGGACATCTCCTACGAGCAGTACTTC. It translates to CAWSEDISYEQYF.

DNA for the CDR3: TGCGCCAGCAGCGGGACTAGCGGGAGAAATTACAATGAGCAGTTCTTC. It specifies CASSGTSGRNYNEQFF. The chain uses TRBV4-1 and TRBJ2-1, with 14 bases matching TRBD2. CDR3 size: 16 residues. Germline V CDR1 and CDR2: MGHRA, YSYEKL. The ends lost 5 bases at V and 4 bases at J; junction bases unmatched: 4.

The table lists this clone with a count of one. V and J are TRBV5-1 and TRBJ2-5; 9 nucleotides line up with TRBD1. Germline CDR1 is SGHRS and CDR2 is YFSETQ. CDR3 length equals 15 residues. The V and J ends lost 6 bases and 4 bases, in that order; junction bases with no gene match: 10. The chain's CDR3 is CASKDRGGSTETQYF. The CDR3 region has the DNA TGCGCCAGCAAGGACAGGGGCGGGAGCACAGAGACCCAGTACTTC. Combining the CDR3 with reference TRBV5-1 and TRBJ2-5 gives the whole variable domain KAGVTQTPRYLIKTRGQQVTLSCSPISGHRSVSWYQQTPGQGLQFLFEYFSETQRNKGNFPGRFSGRQFSNSRSEMNVSTLELGDSALYLCASKDRGGSTETQYFGPGTRLLVL.

This sequence joins TRBV11-2 and TRBJ1-2; 9 nucleotides agree with TRBD1. CDR1 is SGHAT and CDR2 is FQNNGV in the germline V gene. The ends lost 5 bases at V and 8 bases at J; junction bases unmatched: 18. There are 17 residues in the CDR3. The CDR3 protein is CASSPSRDRVRQKGYTF. In DNA, the CDR3 is TGTGCCAGCAGCCCGTCCCGGGACAGGGTGCGTCAAAAAGGCTACACCTTC.

The chain's CDR3 is CASSRRQGSYEQYF. In nucleotides, the CDR3 is TGCGCCAGCAGCCGCCGACAGGGGTCCTACGAGCAGTACTTC. The chain employs TRBV4-1 and TRBJ2-7, with 8 bases aligning to TRBD1. Germline CDR1 and CDR2: MGHRA and YSYEKL. The junction had 3 bases not matched to a gene; V was cut back by 4 bases and J by 1 base. This CDR3 is built from 14 residues.

This chain connects TRBV6-1 to TRBJ2-3; 11 bases map to TRBD2. This CDR3 region has 17 residues. V dropped 4 bases and J dropped 2; count of bases not matched to a gene: 8. CDR1 is MNHNS and CDR2 is SASEGT in the germline V gene. DNA of the CDR3: TGTGCCAGCAGTGCGGCTAGCGGGAGGTTCTACACAGATACGCAGTATTTT. It translates to CASSAASGRFYTDTQYF.

The J gene is TRBJ2-1, the V gene TRBV14; 7 bases map to TRBD2. V dropped 3 bases and J dropped 4; count of bases not matched to a gene: 6. This CDR3 is built from 15 residues. Germline assignment: CDR1 SGHDN and CDR2 FVKESK. This CDR3 reads CASSHTGREYNEQFF. The CDR3 DNA follows: TGTGCCAGCAGCCACACCGGGCGGGAGTACAATGAGCAGTTCTTC.

This chain connects TRBV6-1 to TRBJ1-4; 8 nucleotides line up with TRBD1. The CDR3 loop spans 20 amino acids. Germline V gives CDR1 MNHNS, CDR2 SASEGT. The V gene end was trimmed by 0 bases and the J gene end by 2 bases; junction bases not matched to a gene: 14. The chain's CDR3 is CASSEASGTGALGTNEKLFF. The CDR3 DNA sequence: TGTGCCAGCAGTGAAGCCTCAGGGACAGGCGCTTTAGGCACTAATGAAAAACTGTTTTTT.

This clone was detected once. The chain couples TRBV2 to TRBJ2-1, with 13 bases matching TRBD2. Germline trimming cut 0 bases from V and 6 bases from J; bases unmatched to any gene: 5. The germline V gene encodes CDR1 SNHLY and CDR2 FYNNEI. The CDR3 sequence is 17 residues long. The CDR3 DNA follows: TGTGCCAGCAGTGAAGCGCTTGGACTAGCGGGAGTCAATGAGCAGTTCTTC. Translating gives CASSEALGLAGVNEQFF.

This sequence joins TRBV3-1 (or the pseudogene TRBV3-2) and TRBJ2-3, with 13 bases that match TRBD2. Germline CDR1 LGHDT, CDR2 YNNKEL (reference sequence). V lost 1 base and J lost 2; bases outside the gene matches: 9. The CDR3 is 19 residues long. This CDR3 reads CASSQGSGLAGPVTDTQYF. CDR3 sequence (DNA): TGTGCCAGCAGCCAAGGATCGGGACTAGCGGGACCCGTCACAGATACGCAGTATTTT.

This chain connects TRBV5-1 to TRBJ1-1, with D possibly matching TRBD1 (6 bases). The CDR3 totals 15 residues. Trimming shortened V by 1 base and J by 0 bases, and 10 bases separated the two germline ends. Germline V CDR1 and CDR2: SGHRS, YFSETQ. CDR3 protein: CASSLTGGMNTEAFF. Written as DNA, the CDR3 is TGCGCCAGCAGCTTGACTGGGGGCATGAACACTGAAGCTTTCTTT.

Only one count was recorded for this clone. J is TRBJ2-6 and V is TRBV13, with TRBD1 as a possible D gene (5 bases). V was shortened by 2 bases and J by 0 bases, with 11 bases between the two germline ends. CDR3 length: 17 residues. Per germline, CDR1 PRHDT and CDR2 FYEKMQ (reference sequence). For the CDR3, the DNA is TGTGCCAGCAGCTTACAGGGATCTAACTCTGGGGCCAACGTCCTGACTTTC. Translation gives CASSLQGSNSGANVLTF.

The chain joins TRBV10-2 to TRBJ2-5; D unresolved. V was cut by 6 bases and J by 1 base, with 9 bases left in between. This CDR3 is 13 amino acids long. Germline CDR1 WSHSY, CDR2 SAAADI. CDR3 coding DNA: TGCGCCAGCAGCCGTGGTAGCCAAGAGACCCAGTACTTC. It specifies CASSRGSQETQYF.

This chain joins TRBV4-2 and TRBJ1-3; 9 positions match TRBD1. Looked up from germline, CDR1 is LGHNA and CDR2 is YNFKEQ. CDR3 size: 15 residues. V lost 3 bases to trimming and J lost 1 base; unmatched junction nucleotides: 1. Here the CDR3 reads CASSQDRGSGNTIYF. In DNA, the CDR3 is TGTGCCAGCAGCCAGGACAGGGGATCTGGAAACACCATATATTTT.

This clone was counted once. This chain uses TRBV6-6 with TRBJ2-7; 9 bases align to TRBD1. The V gene end was trimmed by 2 bases and the J gene end by 7 bases; junction bases not matched to a gene: 12. This CDR3 has 16 residues. The germline gives CDR1 MNHNY, CDR2 SVGAGI (reference sequence). In DNA form, the CDR3 reads TGTGCCAGCAGTTACCGCCCAGGGACAGGGCAGGGGGAGCAGTACTTC. Protein sequence: CASSYRPGTGQGEQYF.

This chain links TRBV30 with TRBJ2-1, with TRBD2 as a possible D gene (6 bases). This CDR3 spans 13 amino acids. Germline CDR1 GTSNPN, CDR2 SVGIG (reference sequence). Trimming took 2 bases from V and 7 from J, leaving 12 bases between them. The CDR3 here is CAWSSGRKNEQFF. CDR3 nucleotide sequence: TGTGCCTGGAGTTCCGGGAGAAAGAATGAGCAGTTCTTC.

This chain links TRBV5-1 with TRBJ2-5; D is perhaps TRBD2 (6 bases). Trimming took 7 bases from V and 2 from J, leaving 15 bases between them. From germline, CDR1 is SGHRS and CDR2 YFSETQ. The CDR3 length is 14 residues. The CDR3 is CASGAGSGQETQYF. The CDR3 DNA reads TGCGCCAGCGGCGCGGGATCTGGTCAAGAGACCCAGTACTTC.

Only one count was recorded for this clone. The rearrangement joins TRBV19 to TRBJ2-6, with 10 bases lining up with TRBD1. Germline values: CDR1 LNHDA, CDR2 SQIVND (reference sequence). CDR3 size: 19 residues. V dropped 4 bases and J dropped 0; count of bases not matched to a gene: 9. The CDR3 DNA sequence: TGTGCCAGTAGTACAAGGACAGGGGGATCCAGCTCTGGGGCCAACGTCCTGACTTTC. Its protein is CASSTRTGGSSSGANVLTF.

V is TRBV7-2 and J is TRBJ2-5, with D perhaps matching TRBD2 (5 bases). The V end lost 2 bases, the J end lost 3 bases, and 10 bases lay between the germline ends. This CDR3 spans 14 amino acids. The V gene's germline CDR1 is SGHTA and CDR2 FQGNSA. CDR3 DNA: TGTGCCAGCAGCTTAATTTGGGGAGAAGAGACCCAGTACTTC. This encodes CASSLIWGEETQYF.

The genes are TRBV6-5 and TRBJ1-5; 7 nucleotides match TRBD1. Germline-derived CDR1 and CDR2 are MNHEY and SVGAGI. V lost 5 bases to trimming and J lost 6 bases; unmatched junction nucleotides: 10. This CDR3 contains 15 residues. CDR3 sequence: CASSTRDRGVQPQHF. DNA for the CDR3: TGTGCCAGCAGTACCCGGGACAGAGGGGTTCAGCCCCAGCATTTT.

The V and J genes are TRBV3-1 (or the pseudogene TRBV3-2) and TRBJ2-7; tentative D call: TRBD2 (6 bases). V was trimmed by 0 bases and J by 4 bases, leaving 16 bases between them. The germline gives CDR1 LGHDT, CDR2 YNNKEL (reference sequence). The CDR3 sequence is 16 residues long. CDR3 nucleotide sequence: TGTGCCAGCAGCCAAGATCCGGCAGGGACTTTTTACGAGCAGTACTTC. As protein: CASSQDPAGTFYEQYF.

V usage is TRBV5-1 and J usage is TRBJ2-5; D remains unclear. Trimming pared 4 bases from V and 3 bases from J, leaving 10 bases between. The V gene's germline CDR1 is SGHRS and CDR2 YFSETQ. The CDR3 covers 13 residues. This chain's CDR3 is CASSRVVEETQYF. CDR3 sequence (DNA): TGCGCCAGCAGCCGAGTGGTCGAAGAGACCCAGTACTTC. The full variable domain, rest sourced from reference TRBV5-1 and TRBJ2-5, is KAGVTQTPRYLIKTRGQQVTLSCSPISGHRSVSWYQQTPGQGLQFLFEYFSETQRNKGNFPGRFSGRQFSNSRSEMNVSTLELGDSALYLCASSRVVEETQYFGPGTRLLVL.

This clone was observed a single time. CDR3 DNA: TGTGCCAGCAGCATGACAGGGTCTTCCTACGAGCAGTACTTC. This encodes CASSMTGSSYEQYF. J is TRBJ2-7 and V is TRBV6-6; TRBD1 matches at 7 bases. Germline V CDR1 and CDR2: MNHNY, SVGAGI (reference sequence). This CDR3 contains 14 residues. The J segment lost 1 base and the V segment lost 6 bases, leaving 6 bases of the junction unmatched.